The source of this T cell receptor beta chain is a study of T cell changes during pregnancy in multiple sclerosis. The table came from immunoSEQ multiplex PCR; TCRdb's copy has only in-frame clones and leaves some out. Of 50,000 to 60,000 clones listed, 90% were seen once; the top ten hold 2% to 2.5%. The receptor's source is a female donor in good health, enrolled as a control in a pregnancy study. The sequences come from peripheral blood, collected in the first trimester of pregnancy.

The CDR3 coding sequence is TGCAGTGGAAAGCGCACAGATACGCAGTATTTT. This translates into CSGKRTDTQYF. The chain carries TRBV20-1 and TRBJ2-3; D not certain. Germline CDR1 is DFQATT and CDR2 is SNEGSKA (reference sequence). V dropped 7 bases and J dropped 1 base, with 6 bases sitting between them. The CDR3 has 11 amino acids.